The 5 T cell receptor beta chains below all came from one sample that was sequenced in a study of T-cell memory formation after mild COVID-19. Each CDR3 protein gets one entry after TCRdb re-called the 5' RACE reads with MiXCR. The sample holds around 110,000 distinct CDR3 sequences, around 12% seen once. Sequencing was done on a sample of PBMCs or a T cell subset sorted from them (not recorded which). The source is an adult woman who had mild COVID-19 (a few samples of this study predate the infection). Cell type and time point are not known.

The chain links TRBV7-8 to TRBJ2-3; tentatively, D is TRBD1 (5 bases). V gave up 10 bases and J gave up 0 bases, with 20 bases separating them. This CDR3 comprises 16 residues. Germline CDR1 SGHVS, CDR2 FQNEAQ. DNA of the CDR3: TGTGCCACCGCCCTCTCTTGGGGCAGGAGCACAGATACGCAGTATTTT. Its protein is CATALSWGRSTDTQYF.

This clonotype was counted many times. The gene calls are TRBV29-1 and TRBJ2-7, with D unresolved. Per the germline V gene, CDR1 is SQVTM and CDR2 is ANQGSEA. CDR3 length: 12 amino acids. Trimming took 4 bases from V and 1 from J, leaving 8 bases between them. CDR3 sequence: CSVGHASYEQYF. The CDR3 DNA reads TGCAGCGTTGGGCACGCGTCCTACGAGCAGTACTTC.

This clonotype was seen a few times. The J gene is TRBJ1-6, the V gene TRBV20-1, with D hard to call. Germline V gives CDR1 DFQATT, CDR2 SNEGSKA (reference sequence). The germline V and J ends were trimmed by 0 bases and 10 bases, with 19 bases remaining between them. This CDR3 spans 16 amino acids. As DNA, the CDR3 is TGCAGTGCTAGAGATCTTTTCGAGTCCGTAGCCTCACCCCTCCACTTT. Protein sequence: CSARDLFESVASPLHF.

This clonotype was seen ten or more times. The chain is built from TRBV7-9 and TRBJ2-5; possible D gene TRBD1, 6 bases. CDR1 SEHNR and CDR2 FQNEAQ come from the germline V gene (reference sequence). The length of the CDR3 is 14 residues. With 5 bases removed from V and 5 bases from J, the gap between germline ends came to 15 bases. The CDR3 DNA is TGTGCCAGCAGCCAACAGGGTCCCGGGGAGACCCAGTACTTC. Its protein is CASSQQGPGETQYF.

This clonotype has more than one count but fewer than ten. This chain joins TRBV13 and TRBJ2-7, with D tentatively TRBD2 (5 bases). This CDR3 has 13 amino acids. Germline V gives CDR1 PRHDT, CDR2 FYEKMQ (reference sequence). Deletions cut 5 bases from V and 2 bases from J, with 10 bases between. The CDR3 bases are TGTGCCAGCAGCCCAGACGGGGCCTACGAGCAGTACTTC. Translation gives CASSPDGAYEQYF.